Included here is one T cell receptor beta chain sequence, with context. Its antigen is still unknown. The treatment: some 20 received Ad26.COV2.S at low or high dose, single or two shots; 5 received placebo; per-sample allocation not given. On day 63 after the first injection, vaccine and placebo recipients gave samples. The donor was a Boston adult aged 18-55 years. The germline CDR1 and CDR2 sequences are SGDLS and YYNGEE. This CDR3 comprises 15 residues. V lost 2 bases, J lost 3 bases, and 12 bases lay in between. Libraries were prepared by immunoSEQ multiplex PCR; TCRdb keeps only in-frame clonotypes and omits some of them. The profile shows about 350,000 clones, about 85% of them singletons. The data derive from a study of Ad26.COV2.S vaccination and SARS-CoV-2 variants. Study-wide background: Intramuscular Ad26.COV2.S doses were given once or twice, 56 days apart. Study observations and caveats: CD8+ and CD4+ T cells specific for spike reportedly responded with substantial breadth after vaccination. Total T cell responses may have been underestimated by the TCR breadth and depth analyses.

This chain connects TRBV9 to TRBJ2-1; tentatively, D is TRBD2 (6 bases). This sequence originates from a person aged 18-60 years who received the Ad26.COV2.S COVID-19 vaccine or a placebo. The sequences come from peripheral blood, collected in a trial of Ad26.COV2.S vaccine versus placebo. CDR3 sequence (DNA): TGTGCCAGCAGCGTTTTTAGCGGAAACTACAATGAGCAGTTCTTC. It specifies CASSVFSGNYNEQFF. The full variable domain, with the rest looked up from reference TRBV9 and TRBJ2-1, is DSGVTQTPKHLITATGQRVTLRCSPRSGDLSVYWYQQSLDQGLQFLIQYYNGEERAKGNILERFSAQQFPDLHSELNLSSLELGDSALYFCASSVFSGNYNEQFFGPGTRLTVL.